This is a list of T cell receptor beta chains from one sample in a study of patients and donors after allogeneic stem cell transplantation. Each CDR3 protein is one row after TCRdb ran MiXCR on the RT-PCR reads. The data show about a million distinct CDR3 sequences, approximately 18% seen once. Specimen: blood, either unsorted or a sorted T cell fraction (not recorded which). These TCRs come from a human donor who was either an allogeneic HSCT recipient or a stem cell or donor lymphocyte infusion donor (not recorded which). It is not recorded whose cells these are; they may come from a transplant donor. Each CDR3 is given with its conserved first and last residue. Each record gives: V gene, J gene, clone size, D gene, CDR3 DNA, CDR3 protein. The D gene is left open where the match is weak. The size field is filled for only some rows; it gives once, few, many or a size class.

V gene: TRBV6-5; J gene: TRBJ2-3; clone size: .; D gene: .; CDR3 DNA: TGTGCCAGCAGTTCCGGACGGATTAGCACAGATACGCAGTATTTT; CDR3 protein: CASSSGRISTDTQYF
V gene: TRBV15; J gene: TRBJ2-7; clone size: .; D gene: .; CDR3 DNA: TGTGCCACCAGCATACGGGGGTACGAGCAGTACTTC; CDR3 protein: CATSIRGYEQYF
V gene: TRBV12-5; J gene: TRBJ1-1; clone size: .; D gene: .; CDR3 DNA: TGTGCTAGTGGTTTCGACGGGGAGGCTTTCTTT; CDR3 protein: CASGFDGEAFF
V gene: TRBV4-3; J gene: TRBJ2-1; clone size: few; D gene: .; CDR3 DNA: TGCGCCAGCAGCCCCTATAAGGCTGTCAATGAGCAGTTCTTC; CDR3 protein: CASSPYKAVNEQFF
V gene: TRBV12-3/TRBV12-4; J gene: TRBJ1-2; clone size: many; D gene: TRBD1; CDR3 DNA: TGTGCCAGCAGTTTAGTGACAGGGGACGCTGGCTACACCTTC; CDR3 protein: CASSLVTGDAGYTF
V gene: TRBV4-1; J gene: TRBJ1-1; clone size: few; D gene: TRBD1; CDR3 DNA: TGCGCCAGCAGCCCTTTTTGGACAGGGGCGAACACTGAAGCTTTCTTT; CDR3 protein: CASSPFWTGANTEAFF
V gene: TRBV2; J gene: TRBJ2-7; clone size: few; D gene: .; CDR3 DNA: TGTGCCAGCAGTGTCAGCCAGGGTAGAGCTAACGAGCAGTACTTC; CDR3 protein: CASSVSQGRANEQYF
V gene: TRBV10-3; J gene: TRBJ1-1; clone size: .; D gene: .; CDR3 DNA: TGTGCCATCCTTTCCCAGTCAGCGAACACTGAAGCTTTCTTT; CDR3 protein: CAILSQSANTEAFF
V gene: TRBV29-1; J gene: TRBJ2-5; clone size: many; D gene: .; CDR3 DNA: TGCAGCGTTGCCCGGGAAGAGACCCAGTACTTC; CDR3 protein: CSVAREETQYF
V gene: TRBV20-1; J gene: TRBJ1-5; clone size: .; D gene: .; CDR3 DNA: TGCAGTGCTACAGGGTTGGGGGGAATTGATCAGCCCCAGCATTTT; CDR3 protein: CSATGLGGIDQPQHF
V gene: TRBV5-1; J gene: TRBJ2-5; clone size: few; D gene: .; CDR3 DNA: TGCGCCAGCAGCTTGGTGCGGGACCAAGAGACCCAGTACTTC; CDR3 protein: CASSLVRDQETQYF
V gene: TRBV5-1; J gene: TRBJ2-7; clone size: .; D gene: TRBD1; CDR3 DNA: TGCGCCAGCAGCGAAACCGGGACAGGCCTACGATTGCAGTACTTC; CDR3 protein: CASSETGTGLRLQYF
V gene: TRBV3-1; J gene: TRBJ2-1; clone size: .; D gene: .; CDR3 DNA: TGTGCCAGCAGCCAAGACGACGGGGCGGGTGAGCAGTTCTTC; CDR3 protein: CASSQDDGAGEQFF
V gene: TRBV5-1; J gene: TRBJ2-5; clone size: few; D gene: .; CDR3 DNA: TGCGCCAGCAGCTCGCGACTTCCCCCACAAGAGACCCAGTACTTC; CDR3 protein: CASSSRLPPQETQYF
V gene: TRBV5-1; J gene: TRBJ2-3; clone size: few; D gene: TRBD2; CDR3 DNA: TGCGCCAGCAGCTCGGGACTAGCGGATCCCACAGATACGCAGTATTTT; CDR3 protein: CASSSGLADPTDTQYF
V gene: TRBV12-3/TRBV12-4; J gene: TRBJ1-3; clone size: few; D gene: .; CDR3 DNA: TGTGCCAGCAGTTTCCGAACCCCGGGCACCATATATTTT; CDR3 protein: CASSFRTPGTIYF
V gene: TRBV20-1; J gene: TRBJ2-5; clone size: .; D gene: .; CDR3 DNA: TGCAGTGCACAACCGGGACTCCAAGAGACCCAGTACTTC; CDR3 protein: CSAQPGLQETQYF
V gene: TRBV20-1; J gene: TRBJ1-5; clone size: few; D gene: .; CDR3 DNA: TGCAGTGCTAGATCAACAAGGGGAGGGGGTCAGCCCCAGCATTTT; CDR3 protein: CSARSTRGGGQPQHF
V gene: TRBV30; J gene: TRBJ1-5; clone size: .; D gene: .; CDR3 DNA: TGTGCCTGGAGTAGGGCAGCGATCAGCAATCAGCCCCAGCATTTT; CDR3 protein: CAWSRAAISNQPQHF
V gene: TRBV20-1; J gene: TRBJ2-3; clone size: .; D gene: .; CDR3 DNA: TGCAGTGTTGATTCGGCGGTTACCGATTCAGATACGCAGTATTTT; CDR3 protein: CSVDSAVTDSDTQYF
V gene: TRBV9; J gene: TRBJ2-3; clone size: few; D gene: .; CDR3 DNA: TGTGCCAGCAGCGTGTGGGATTTTACAGATACGCAGTATTTT; CDR3 protein: CASSVWDFTDTQYF
V gene: TRBV11-3; J gene: TRBJ1-1; clone size: .; D gene: TRBD1; CDR3 DNA: TGTGCCAGCAGCTCCGGCGGGCGCCAGGGGGGAGAAGCTTTCTTT; CDR3 protein: CASSSGGRQGGEAFF
V gene: TRBV3-1; J gene: TRBJ2-7; clone size: .; D gene: .; CDR3 DNA: TGTGCCAGCAGCCAAGGGCTAGTTCTGTACTTC; CDR3 protein: CASSQGLVLYF
V gene: TRBV5-1; J gene: TRBJ2-4; clone size: many; D gene: .; CDR3 DNA: TGCGCCAGCAGCTTGGAAGCAGGGATGAACATTCAGTACTTC; CDR3 protein: CASSLEAGMNIQYF
V gene: TRBV20-1; J gene: TRBJ2-1; clone size: few; D gene: .; CDR3 DNA: TGCAGTGCTGCCACAGGTGGCAATGAGCAGTTCTTC; CDR3 protein: CSAATGGNEQFF
V gene: TRBV3-1; J gene: TRBJ2-3; clone size: .; D gene: .; CDR3 DNA: TGTGCCAGCAGCCCCGTTAGCGGCGATACGCAGTATTTT; CDR3 protein: CASSPVSGDTQYF
V gene: TRBV27; J gene: TRBJ2-7; clone size: .; D gene: .; CDR3 DNA: TGTGCCATCCACTCCTACGAGCAGTACTTC; CDR3 protein: CAIHSYEQYF
V gene: TRBV12-3/TRBV12-4; J gene: TRBJ1-2; clone size: .; D gene: TRBD1; CDR3 DNA: TGTGCCAGCACCCGGGACAGGGGGCTTGGAGGCTACACCTTC; CDR3 protein: CASTRDRGLGGYTF
V gene: TRBV28; J gene: TRBJ2-1; clone size: few; D gene: TRBD2; CDR3 DNA: TGTGCCAGCAGTCGTCTGGGACTAGCGGGGATCAATGAGCAGTTCTTC; CDR3 protein: CASSRLGLAGINEQFF
V gene: TRBV20-1; J gene: TRBJ2-7; clone size: .; D gene: TRBD1; CDR3 DNA: TGCAGTGCTAGATCTACCGGGACAGGGGTCCGGGAGCAGTACTTC; CDR3 protein: CSARSTGTGVREQYF